The clone carrying this T cell receptor (beta chain) was seen more than once but under ten times. Antigen specificity is unknown. This record comes from a study of CD8 T cells in ankylosing spondylitis. Points from the study as a whole: Typical of ankylosing spondylitis blood, it appeared, was a TCR beta motif of fewer than ten highly homologous variants. Disease-associated clones were reportedly significantly overrepresented in matched ankylosing spondylitis synovial fluid. Previous work reported some of these motif variants in the synovial fluid and blood of reactive arthritis.

Per the germline V gene, CDR1 is SGHVS and CDR2 is FNYEAQ. The length of the CDR3 is 16 residues. V shed 5 bases, J shed 4 bases, and the junction held 6 bases outside the gene matches. In making TCR beta libraries, quantitative 5'-RACE with molecular barcodes was used. TCRdb reanalysed the 5' RACE reads using MiXCR and keeps one entry per CDR3 protein. The table has tens of thousands of distinct CDR3 sequences, 27% seen once. The clonotype comes from a male donor with ankylosing spondylitis or in good health (not recorded which). The V call is TRBV7-6, the J call TRBJ2-1; the match to TRBD2 covers 12 bases. The specimen sequenced was blood, either unsorted or a sorted T cell fraction (not recorded which). CDR3 sequence: CASSPSTSGRYNEQFF. The DNA of the CDR3 is TGTGCCAGCAGCCCTTCGACTAGCGGGAGATACAATGAGCAGTTCTTC.